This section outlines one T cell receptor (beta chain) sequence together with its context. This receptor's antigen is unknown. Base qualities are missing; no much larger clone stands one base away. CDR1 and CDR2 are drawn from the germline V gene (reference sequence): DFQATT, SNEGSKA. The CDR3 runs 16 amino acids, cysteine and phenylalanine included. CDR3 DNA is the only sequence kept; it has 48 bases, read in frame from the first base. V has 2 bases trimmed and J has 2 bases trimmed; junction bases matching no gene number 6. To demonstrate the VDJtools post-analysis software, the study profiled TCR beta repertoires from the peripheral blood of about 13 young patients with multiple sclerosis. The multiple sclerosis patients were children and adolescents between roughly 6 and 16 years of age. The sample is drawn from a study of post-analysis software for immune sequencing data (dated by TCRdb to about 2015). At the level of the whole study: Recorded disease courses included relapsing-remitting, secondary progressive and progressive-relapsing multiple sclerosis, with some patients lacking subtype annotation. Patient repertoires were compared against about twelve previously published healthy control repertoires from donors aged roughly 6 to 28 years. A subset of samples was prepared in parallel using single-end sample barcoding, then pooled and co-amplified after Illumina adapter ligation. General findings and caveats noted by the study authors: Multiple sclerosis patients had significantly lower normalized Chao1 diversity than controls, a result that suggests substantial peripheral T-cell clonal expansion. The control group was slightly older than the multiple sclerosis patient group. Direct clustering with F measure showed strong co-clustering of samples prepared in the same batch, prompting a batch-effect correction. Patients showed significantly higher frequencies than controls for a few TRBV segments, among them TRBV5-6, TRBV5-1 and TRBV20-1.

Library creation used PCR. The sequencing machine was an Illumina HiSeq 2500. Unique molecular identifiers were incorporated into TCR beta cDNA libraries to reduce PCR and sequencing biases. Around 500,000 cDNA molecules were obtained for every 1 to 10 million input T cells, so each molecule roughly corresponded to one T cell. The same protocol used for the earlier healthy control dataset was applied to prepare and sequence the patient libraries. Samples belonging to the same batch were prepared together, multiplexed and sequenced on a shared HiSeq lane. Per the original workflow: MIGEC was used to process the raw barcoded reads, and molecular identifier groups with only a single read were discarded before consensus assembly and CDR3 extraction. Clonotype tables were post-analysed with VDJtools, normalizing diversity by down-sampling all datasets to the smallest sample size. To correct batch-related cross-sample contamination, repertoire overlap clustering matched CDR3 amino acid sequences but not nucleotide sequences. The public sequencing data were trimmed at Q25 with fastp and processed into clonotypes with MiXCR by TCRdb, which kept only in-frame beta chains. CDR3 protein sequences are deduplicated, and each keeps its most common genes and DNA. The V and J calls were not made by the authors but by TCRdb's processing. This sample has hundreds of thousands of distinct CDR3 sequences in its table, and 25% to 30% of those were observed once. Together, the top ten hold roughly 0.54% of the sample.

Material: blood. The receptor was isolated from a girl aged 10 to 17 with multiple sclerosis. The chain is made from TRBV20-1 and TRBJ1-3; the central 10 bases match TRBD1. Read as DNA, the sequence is TGCAGTGCTAGACACGGGACAGGGGCTCCTGGAAACACCATATATTTT. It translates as CSARHGTGAPGNTIYF.